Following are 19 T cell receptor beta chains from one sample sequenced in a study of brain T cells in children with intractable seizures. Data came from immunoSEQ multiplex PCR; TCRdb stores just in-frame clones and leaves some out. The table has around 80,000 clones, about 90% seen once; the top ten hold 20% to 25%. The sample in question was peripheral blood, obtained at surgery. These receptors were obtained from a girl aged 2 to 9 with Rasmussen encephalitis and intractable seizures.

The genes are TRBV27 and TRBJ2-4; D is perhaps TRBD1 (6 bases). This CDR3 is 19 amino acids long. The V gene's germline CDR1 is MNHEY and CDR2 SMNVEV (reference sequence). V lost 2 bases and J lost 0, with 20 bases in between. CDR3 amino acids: CASSLRGTILDLAKNIQYF. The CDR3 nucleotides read TGTGCCAGCAGTTTAAGGGGGACAATATTAGATCTAGCCAAAAACATTCAGTACTTC.

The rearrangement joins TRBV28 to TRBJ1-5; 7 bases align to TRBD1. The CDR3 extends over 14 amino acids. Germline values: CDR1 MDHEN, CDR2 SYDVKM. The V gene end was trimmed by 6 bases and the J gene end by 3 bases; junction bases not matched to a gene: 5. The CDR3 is CASRLDRVNQPQHF. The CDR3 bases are TGTGCCAGCAGACTTGACAGGGTCAATCAGCCCCAGCATTTT.

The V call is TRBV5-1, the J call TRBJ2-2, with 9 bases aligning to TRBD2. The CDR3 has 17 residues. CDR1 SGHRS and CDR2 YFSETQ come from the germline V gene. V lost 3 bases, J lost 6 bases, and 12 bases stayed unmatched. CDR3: CASSSNLAGAVSGELFF. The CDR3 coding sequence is TGCGCCAGCAGCTCAAATTTAGCGGGAGCCGTATCCGGGGAGCTGTTTTTT.

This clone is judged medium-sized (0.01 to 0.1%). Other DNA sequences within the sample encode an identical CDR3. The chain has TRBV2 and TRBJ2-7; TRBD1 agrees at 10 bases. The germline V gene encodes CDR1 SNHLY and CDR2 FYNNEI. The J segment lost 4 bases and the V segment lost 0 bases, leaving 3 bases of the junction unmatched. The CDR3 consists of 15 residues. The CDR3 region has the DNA TGTGCCAGCAGTGAAGCCCGGGACAGGGGTTACGAGCAGTACTTC. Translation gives CASSEARDRGYEQYF.

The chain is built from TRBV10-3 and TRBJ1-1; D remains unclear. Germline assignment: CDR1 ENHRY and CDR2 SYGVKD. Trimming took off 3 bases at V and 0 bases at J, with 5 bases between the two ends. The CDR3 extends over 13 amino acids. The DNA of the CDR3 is TGTGCCATCAGTGATGGGGTGAACACTGAAGCTTTCTTT. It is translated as CAISDGVNTEAFF.

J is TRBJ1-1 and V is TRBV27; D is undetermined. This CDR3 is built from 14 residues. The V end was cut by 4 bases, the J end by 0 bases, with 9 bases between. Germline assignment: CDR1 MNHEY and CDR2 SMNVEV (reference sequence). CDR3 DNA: TGTGCCAGCAGTTCGTATCGACTGAACACTGAAGCTTTCTTT. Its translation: CASSSYRLNTEAFF.

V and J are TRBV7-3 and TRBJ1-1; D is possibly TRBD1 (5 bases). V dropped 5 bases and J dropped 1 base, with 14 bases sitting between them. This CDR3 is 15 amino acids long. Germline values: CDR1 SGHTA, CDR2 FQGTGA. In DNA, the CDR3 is TGTGCCAGCAGCGGATCCGGGACGGCGAACACTGAAGCTTTCTTT. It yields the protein CASSGSGTANTEAFF.

CDR3 sequence: CASSSQGGEVEQFF. CDR3 in DNA: TGTGCCAGCAGCTCACAGGGGGGAGAGGTTGAGCAGTTCTTC. The chain recombines TRBV7-9 with TRBJ2-1; 8 bases align to TRBD1. Germline CDR1 SEHNR, CDR2 FQNEAQ (reference sequence). The CDR3 runs to 14 residues. With V trimmed by 4 bases and J by 9 bases, 8 bases remained unmatched. Drawing the rest from reference TRBV7-9 and TRBJ2-1, the complete variable domain is DTGVSQNPRHKITKRGQNVTFRCDPISEHNRLYWYRQTLGQGPEFLTYFQNEAQLEKSRLLSDRFSAERPKGSFSTLEIQRTEQGDSAMYLCASSSQGGEVEQFFGPGTRLTVL.

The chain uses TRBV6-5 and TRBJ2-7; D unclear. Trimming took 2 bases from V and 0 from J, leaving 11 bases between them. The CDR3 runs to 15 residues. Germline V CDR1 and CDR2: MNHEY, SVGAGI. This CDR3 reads CASSYRDGASYEQYF. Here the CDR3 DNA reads TGTGCCAGCAGTTACCGAGACGGTGCCTCCTACGAGCAGTACTTC.

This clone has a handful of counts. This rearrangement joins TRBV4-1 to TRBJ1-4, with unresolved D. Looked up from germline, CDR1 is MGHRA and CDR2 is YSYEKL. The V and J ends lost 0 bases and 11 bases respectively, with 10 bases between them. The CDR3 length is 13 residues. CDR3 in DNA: TGCGCCAGCAGCCAAGAGGAGGTTGGGAAACTGTTTTTT. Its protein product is CASSQEEVGKLFF.

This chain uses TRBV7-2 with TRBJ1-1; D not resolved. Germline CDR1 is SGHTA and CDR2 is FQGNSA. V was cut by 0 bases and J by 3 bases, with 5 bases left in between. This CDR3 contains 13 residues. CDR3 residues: CASSLAEYTEAFF. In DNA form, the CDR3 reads TGTGCCAGCAGCTTAGCGGAATACACTGAAGCTTTCTTT.

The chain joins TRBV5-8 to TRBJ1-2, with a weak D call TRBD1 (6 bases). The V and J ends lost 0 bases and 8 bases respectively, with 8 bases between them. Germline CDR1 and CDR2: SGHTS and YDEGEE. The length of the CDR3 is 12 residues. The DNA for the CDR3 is TGTGCCAGCAGCTTGGCCAGGGGCGGCTACACCTTC. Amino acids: CASSLARGGYTF.

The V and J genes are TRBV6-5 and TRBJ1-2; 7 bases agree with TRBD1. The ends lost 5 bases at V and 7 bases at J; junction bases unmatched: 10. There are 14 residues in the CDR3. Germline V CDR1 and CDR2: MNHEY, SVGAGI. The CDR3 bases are TGTGCCAGCAGTACCCGGACAGGATCGTTTGGCTACACCTTC. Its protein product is CASSTRTGSFGYTF.

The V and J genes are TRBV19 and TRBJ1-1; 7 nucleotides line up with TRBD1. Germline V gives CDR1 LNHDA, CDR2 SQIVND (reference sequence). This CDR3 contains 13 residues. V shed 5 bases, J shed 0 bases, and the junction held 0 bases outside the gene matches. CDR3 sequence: CASSDRVNTEAFF. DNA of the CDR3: TGTGCCAGTAGTGACAGGGTGAACACTGAAGCTTTCTTT.

In DNA form, the CDR3 reads TGTGCCAGCAGCTCCGGGACAGGCTCCTCTGGAAACACCATATATTTT. Amino acid sequence: CASSSGTGSSGNTIYF. This chain joins TRBV11-2 and TRBJ1-3; 8 nucleotides align to TRBD1. CDR1 and CDR2 from the germline V gene are SGHAT and FQNNGV. V lost 4 bases to trimming and J lost 0 bases; unmatched junction nucleotides: 5. This CDR3 is built from 16 residues.

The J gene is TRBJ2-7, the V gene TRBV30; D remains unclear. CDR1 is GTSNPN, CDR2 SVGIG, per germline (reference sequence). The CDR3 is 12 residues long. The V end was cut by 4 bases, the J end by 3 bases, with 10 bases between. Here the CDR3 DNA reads TGTGCCTGGAATGGGGTTAACTACGAGCAGTACTTC. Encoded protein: CAWNGVNYEQYF.

The CDR3 protein is CASREGQAGRDGELFF. In DNA, the CDR3 is TGTGCCAGTAGGGAGGGGCAGGCGGGAAGGGACGGGGAGCTGTTTTTT. The gene calls are TRBV19 and TRBJ2-2, with a possible D match to TRBD2 (6 bases). The V end lost 6 bases, the J end lost 7 bases, and 21 bases lay between the germline ends. Germline V gives CDR1 LNHDA, CDR2 SQIVND (reference sequence). The length of the CDR3 is 16 residues.

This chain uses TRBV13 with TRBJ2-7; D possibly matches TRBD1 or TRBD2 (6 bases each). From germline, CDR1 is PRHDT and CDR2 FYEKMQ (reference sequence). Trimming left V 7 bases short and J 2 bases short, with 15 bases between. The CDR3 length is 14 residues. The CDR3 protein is CASMTTGGAYEQYF. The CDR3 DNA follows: TGTGCCAGCATGACTACCGGGGGCGCCTACGAGCAGTACTTC.

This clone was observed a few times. The CDR3 is CASRDVNVDQPQHF. The CDR3 DNA reads as TGTGCCAGCAGGGACGTTAACGTGGATCAGCCCCAGCATTTT. This chain connects TRBV21-1 to TRBJ1-5. TRBV21-1 is a documented pseudogene. This CDR3 spans 14 amino acids.